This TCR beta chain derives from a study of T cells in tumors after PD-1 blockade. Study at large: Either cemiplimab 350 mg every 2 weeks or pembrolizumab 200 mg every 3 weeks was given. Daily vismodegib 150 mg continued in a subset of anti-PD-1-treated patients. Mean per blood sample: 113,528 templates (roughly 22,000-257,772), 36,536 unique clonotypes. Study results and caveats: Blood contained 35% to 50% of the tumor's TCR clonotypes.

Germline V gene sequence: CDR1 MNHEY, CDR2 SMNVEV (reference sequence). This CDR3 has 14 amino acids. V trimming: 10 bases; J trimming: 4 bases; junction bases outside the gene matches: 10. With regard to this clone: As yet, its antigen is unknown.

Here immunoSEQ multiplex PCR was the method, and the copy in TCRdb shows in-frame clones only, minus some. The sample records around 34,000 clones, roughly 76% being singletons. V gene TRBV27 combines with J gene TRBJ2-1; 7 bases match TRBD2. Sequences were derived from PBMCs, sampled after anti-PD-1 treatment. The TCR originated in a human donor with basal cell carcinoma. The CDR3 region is CATSGLAAYNEQFF. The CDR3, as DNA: TGTGCCACCTCGGGCCTAGCGGCTTACAATGAGCAGTTCTTC.